This T cell receptor (beta chain) emerged from a study of identical twins. This clonotype was seen more than once but under ten times. Each CDR3 protein is one row after TCRdb ran MiXCR on the 5' RACE reads. Of some 790,000 distinct CDR3 sequences listed, 18% are singletons. V lost 8 bases, J lost 4 bases, and 18 bases lay in between. CDR3 size: 14 residues. Germline CDR1 reads WNHNN; CDR2 reads SYGVQD (reference sequence). These sequences were also reported in another study, on T cells expressing NK-cell markers.

The sequence came from a woman under 30 in good health. The specimen sequenced was PBMCs. The chain is built from TRBV10-1 and TRBJ2-7, with D possibly TRBD2 on 7 matching bases. CDR3 sequence: CASGGAGVLYEQYF. CDR3 sequence (DNA): TGCGCCAGCGGGGGCGCGGGAGTTCTGTACGAGCAGTACTTC.